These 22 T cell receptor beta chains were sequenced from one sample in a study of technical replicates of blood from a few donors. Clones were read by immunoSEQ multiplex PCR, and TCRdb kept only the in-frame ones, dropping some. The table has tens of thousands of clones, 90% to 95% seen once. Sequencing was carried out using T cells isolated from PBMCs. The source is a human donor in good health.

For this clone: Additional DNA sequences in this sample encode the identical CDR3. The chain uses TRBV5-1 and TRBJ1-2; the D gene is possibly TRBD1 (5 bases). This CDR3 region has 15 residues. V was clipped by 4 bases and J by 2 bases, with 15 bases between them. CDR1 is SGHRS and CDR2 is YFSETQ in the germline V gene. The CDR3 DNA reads TGCGCCAGCAGCCCGCCTGCGGGGGGGAACTATGGCTACACCTTC. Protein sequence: CASSPPAGGNYGYTF.

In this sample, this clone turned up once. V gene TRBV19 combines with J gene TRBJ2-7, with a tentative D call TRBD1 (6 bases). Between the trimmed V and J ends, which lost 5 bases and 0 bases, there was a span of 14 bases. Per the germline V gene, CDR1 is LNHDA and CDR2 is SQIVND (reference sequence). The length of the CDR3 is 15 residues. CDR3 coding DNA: TGTGCCAGTAGTTTTAGGGACACAAGCTCCTACGAGCAGTACTTC. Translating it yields CASSFRDTSSYEQYF.

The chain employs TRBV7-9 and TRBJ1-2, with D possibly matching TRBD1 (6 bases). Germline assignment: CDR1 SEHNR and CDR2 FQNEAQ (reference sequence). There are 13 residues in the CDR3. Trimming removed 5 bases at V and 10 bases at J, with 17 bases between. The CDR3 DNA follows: TGTGCCAGCAGCAGGGGGGGCGCCAGCGACTACACCTTC. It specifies CASSRGGASDYTF.

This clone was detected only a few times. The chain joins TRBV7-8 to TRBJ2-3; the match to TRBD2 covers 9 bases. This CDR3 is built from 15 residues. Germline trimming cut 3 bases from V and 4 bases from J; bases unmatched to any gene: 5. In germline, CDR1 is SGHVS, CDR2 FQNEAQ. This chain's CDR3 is CASSFRSSGADTQYF. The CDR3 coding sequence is TGTGCCAGCAGCTTTCGGTCTAGCGGGGCAGATACGCAGTATTTT.

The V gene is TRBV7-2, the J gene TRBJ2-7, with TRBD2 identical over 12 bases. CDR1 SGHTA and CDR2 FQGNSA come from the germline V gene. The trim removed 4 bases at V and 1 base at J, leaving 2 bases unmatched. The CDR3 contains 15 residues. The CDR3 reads CASSSLAGGSYEQYF. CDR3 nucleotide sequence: TGTGCCAGCAGCTCACTAGCGGGGGGATCCTACGAGCAGTACTTC.

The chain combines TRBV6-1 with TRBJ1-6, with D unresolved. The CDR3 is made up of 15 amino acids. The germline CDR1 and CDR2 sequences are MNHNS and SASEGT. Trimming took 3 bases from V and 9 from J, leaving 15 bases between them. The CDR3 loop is CASSDARRSFSPLHF. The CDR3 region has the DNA TGTGCCAGCAGTGACGCCAGACGTAGCTTTTCACCCCTCCACTTT.

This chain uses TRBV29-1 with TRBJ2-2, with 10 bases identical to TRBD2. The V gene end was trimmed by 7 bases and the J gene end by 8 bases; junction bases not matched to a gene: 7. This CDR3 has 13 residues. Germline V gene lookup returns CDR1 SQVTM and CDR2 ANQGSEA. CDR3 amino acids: CSARTSGGGELFF. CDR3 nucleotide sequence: TGCAGCGCAAGGACTAGCGGTGGGGGGGAGCTGTTTTTT.

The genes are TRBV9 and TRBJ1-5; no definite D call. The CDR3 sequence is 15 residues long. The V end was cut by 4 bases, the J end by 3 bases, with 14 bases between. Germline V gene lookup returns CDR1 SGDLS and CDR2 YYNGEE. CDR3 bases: TGTGCCAGCAGCTTGAGTGGGGAGTTCAATCAGCCCCAGCATTTT. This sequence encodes CASSLSGEFNQPQHF.

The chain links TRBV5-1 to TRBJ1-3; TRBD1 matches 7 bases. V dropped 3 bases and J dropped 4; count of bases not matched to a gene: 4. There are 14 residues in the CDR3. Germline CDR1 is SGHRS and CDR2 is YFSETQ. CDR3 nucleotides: TGCGCCAGCAGCTCCCCGGGACAGGGAAACACCATATATTTT. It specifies CASSSPGQGNTIYF.

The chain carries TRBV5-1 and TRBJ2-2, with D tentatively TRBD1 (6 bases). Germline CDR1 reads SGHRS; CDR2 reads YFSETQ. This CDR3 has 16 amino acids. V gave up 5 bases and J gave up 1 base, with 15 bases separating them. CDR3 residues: CASRFDRRLNTGELFF. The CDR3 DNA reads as TGCGCCAGCAGGTTCGACAGGCGACTGAACACCGGGGAGCTGTTTTTT.

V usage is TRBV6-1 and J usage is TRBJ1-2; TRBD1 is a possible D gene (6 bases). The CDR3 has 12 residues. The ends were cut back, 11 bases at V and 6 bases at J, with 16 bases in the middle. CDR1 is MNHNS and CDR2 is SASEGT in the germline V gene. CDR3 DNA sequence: TGTGCCCGAGGGGACATCAGGGATGGCTACACCTTC. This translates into CARGDIRDGYTF.

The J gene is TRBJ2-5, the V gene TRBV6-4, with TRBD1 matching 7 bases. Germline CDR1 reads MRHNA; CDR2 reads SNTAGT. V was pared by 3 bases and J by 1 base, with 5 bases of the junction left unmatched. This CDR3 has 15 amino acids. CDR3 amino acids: CASSDLDRAQETQYF. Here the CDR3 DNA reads TGTGCCAGCAGTGATCTTGACAGGGCCCAAGAGACCCAGTACTTC.

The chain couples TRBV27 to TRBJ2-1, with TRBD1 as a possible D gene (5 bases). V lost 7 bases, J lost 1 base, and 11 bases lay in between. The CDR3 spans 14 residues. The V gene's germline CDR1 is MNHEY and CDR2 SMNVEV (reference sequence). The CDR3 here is CASTWGDSYNEQFF. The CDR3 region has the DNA TGTGCCAGCACCTGGGGCGATTCCTACAATGAGCAGTTCTTC.

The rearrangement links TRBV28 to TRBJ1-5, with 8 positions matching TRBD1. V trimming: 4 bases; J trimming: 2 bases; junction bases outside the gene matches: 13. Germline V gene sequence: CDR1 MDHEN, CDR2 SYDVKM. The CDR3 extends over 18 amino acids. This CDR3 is CASSYRILDREGNQPQHF. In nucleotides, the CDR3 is TGTGCCAGCAGTTACCGAATCTTGGACAGGGAGGGCAATCAGCCCCAGCATTTT.

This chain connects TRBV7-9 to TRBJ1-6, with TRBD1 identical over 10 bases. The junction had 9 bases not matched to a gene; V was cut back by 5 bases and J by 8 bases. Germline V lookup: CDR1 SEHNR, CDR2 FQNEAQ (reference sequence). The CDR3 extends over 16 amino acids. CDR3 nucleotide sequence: TGTGCCAGCAGCACCGAGACAGGGGGCTGGTATTCACCCCTCCACTTT. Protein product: CASSTETGGWYSPLHF.

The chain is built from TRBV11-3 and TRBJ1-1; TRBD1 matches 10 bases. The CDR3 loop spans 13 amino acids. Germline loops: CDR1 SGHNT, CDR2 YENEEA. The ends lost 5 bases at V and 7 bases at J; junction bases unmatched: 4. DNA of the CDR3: TGTGCCAGCAGCCATTGGGACAGGGGTGAAGCTTTCTTT. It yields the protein CASSHWDRGEAFF.

The CDR3 region has the DNA TGTGCCAGCAGTTTATGGGACAGGCTTCTCACCGGGGAGCTGTTTTTT. As protein: CASSLWDRLLTGELFF. This sequence joins TRBV27 and TRBJ2-2; 8 bases fit TRBD1. The CDR3 loop spans 16 amino acids. Per the germline V gene, CDR1 is MNHEY and CDR2 is SMNVEV (reference sequence). Trimming cost V 1 base and J 4 bases; bases outside gene matches: 5.

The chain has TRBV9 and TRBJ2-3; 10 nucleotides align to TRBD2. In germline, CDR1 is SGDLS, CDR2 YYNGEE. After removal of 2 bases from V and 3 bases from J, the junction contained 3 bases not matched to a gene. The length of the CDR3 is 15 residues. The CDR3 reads CASSVGLAETDTQYF. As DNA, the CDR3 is TGTGCCAGCAGCGTCGGACTAGCGGAGACAGATACGCAGTATTTT.

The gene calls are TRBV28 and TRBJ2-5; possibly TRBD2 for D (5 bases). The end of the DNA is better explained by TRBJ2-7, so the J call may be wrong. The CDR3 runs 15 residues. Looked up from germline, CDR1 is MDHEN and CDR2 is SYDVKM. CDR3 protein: CASSLEGRSSYEQYF. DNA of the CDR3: TGTGCCAGCAGTTTAGAGGGCCGGAGCTCCTACGAGCAGTACTTC.

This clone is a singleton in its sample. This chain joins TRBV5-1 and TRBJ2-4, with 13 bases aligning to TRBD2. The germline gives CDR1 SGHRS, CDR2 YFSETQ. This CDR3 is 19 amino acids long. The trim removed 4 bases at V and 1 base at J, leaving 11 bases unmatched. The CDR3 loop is CASSLTSGRALEAKNIQYF. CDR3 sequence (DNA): TGCGCCAGCAGCCTTACTAGCGGGAGGGCTTTAGAGGCCAAAAACATTCAGTACTTC. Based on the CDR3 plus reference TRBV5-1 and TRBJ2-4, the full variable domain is KAGVTQTPRYLIKTRGQQVTLSCSPISGHRSVSWYQQTPGQGLQFLFEYFSETQRNKGNFPGRFSGRQFSNSRSEMNVSTLELGDSALYLCASSLTSGRALEAKNIQYFGAGTRLSVL.

DNA for the CDR3: TGTGCCAGCAGTGTAACGGGACAGGGGGGCACAGATACGCAGTATTTT. Translated: CASSVTGQGGTDTQYF. The chain joins TRBV5-5 to TRBJ2-3, with TRBD1 matching 11 bases. CDR1 SGHKS and CDR2 YYEKEE come from the germline V gene (reference sequence). J gave up 1 base and V 5 bases, and 6 bases lay outside the gene matches. The CDR3 is 16 amino acids. Drawing the rest from reference TRBV5-5 and TRBJ2-3, the complete variable domain is DAGVTQSPTHLIKTRGQQVTLRCSPISGHKSVSWYQQVLGQGPQFIFQYYEKEERGRGNFPDRFSARQFPNYSSELNVNALLLGDSALYLCASSVTGQGGTDTQYFGPGTRLTVL.

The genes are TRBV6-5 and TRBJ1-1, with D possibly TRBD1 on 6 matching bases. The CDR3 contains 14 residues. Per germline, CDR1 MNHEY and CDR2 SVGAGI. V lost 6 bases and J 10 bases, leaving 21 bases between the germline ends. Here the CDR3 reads CASRTGTPPIPAFF. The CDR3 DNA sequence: TGTGCCAGCAGGACCGGGACACCACCTATCCCAGCTTTCTTT.